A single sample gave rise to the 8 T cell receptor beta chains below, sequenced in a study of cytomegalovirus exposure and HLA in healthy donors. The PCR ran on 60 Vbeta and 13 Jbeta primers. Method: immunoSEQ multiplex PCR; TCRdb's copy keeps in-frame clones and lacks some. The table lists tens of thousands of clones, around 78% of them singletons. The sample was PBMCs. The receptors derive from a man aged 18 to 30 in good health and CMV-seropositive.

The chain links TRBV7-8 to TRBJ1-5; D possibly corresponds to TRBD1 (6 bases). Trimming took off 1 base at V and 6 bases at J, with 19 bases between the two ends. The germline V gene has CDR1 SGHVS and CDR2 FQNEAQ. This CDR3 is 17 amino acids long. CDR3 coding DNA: TGTGCCAGCAGCTTAGGCCCTAACAGGGAAGTGGCTCAGCCCCAGCATTTT. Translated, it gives CASSLGPNREVAQPQHF. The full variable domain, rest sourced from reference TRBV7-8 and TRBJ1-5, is GAGVSQSPRYKVAKRGQDVALRCDPISGHVSLFWYQQALGQGPEFLTYFQNEAQLDKSGLPSDRFFAERPEGSVSTLKIQRTQQEDSAVYLCASSLGPNREVAQPQHFGDGTRLSIL.

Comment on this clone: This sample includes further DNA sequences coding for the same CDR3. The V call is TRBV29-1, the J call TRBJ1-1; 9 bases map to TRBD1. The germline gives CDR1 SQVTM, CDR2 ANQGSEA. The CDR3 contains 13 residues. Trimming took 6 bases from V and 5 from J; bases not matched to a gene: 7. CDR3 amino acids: CSVLGQGRTEAFF. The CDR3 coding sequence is TGCAGCGTATTGGGACAGGGAAGGACTGAAGCTTTCTTT. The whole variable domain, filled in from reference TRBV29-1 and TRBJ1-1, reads SAVISQKPSRDICQRGTSLTIQCQVDSQVTMMFWYRQQPGQSLTLIATANQGSEATYESGFVIDKFPISRPNLTFSTLTVSNMSPEDSSIYLCSVLGQGRTEAFFGQGTRLTVV.

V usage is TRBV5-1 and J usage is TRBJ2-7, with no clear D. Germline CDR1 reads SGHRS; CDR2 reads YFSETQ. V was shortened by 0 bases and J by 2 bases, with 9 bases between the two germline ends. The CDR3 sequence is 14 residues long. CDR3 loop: CASSLEPPPYEQYF. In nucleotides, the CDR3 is TGCGCCAGCAGCTTGGAGCCGCCTCCCTACGAGCAGTACTTC.

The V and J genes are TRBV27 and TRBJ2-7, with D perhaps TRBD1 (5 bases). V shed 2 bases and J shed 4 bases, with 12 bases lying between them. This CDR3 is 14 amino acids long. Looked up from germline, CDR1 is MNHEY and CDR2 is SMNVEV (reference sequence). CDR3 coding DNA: TGTGCCAGCAGTTTACAGCCAGGGTGGTACGAGCAGTACTTC. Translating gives CASSLQPGWYEQYF.

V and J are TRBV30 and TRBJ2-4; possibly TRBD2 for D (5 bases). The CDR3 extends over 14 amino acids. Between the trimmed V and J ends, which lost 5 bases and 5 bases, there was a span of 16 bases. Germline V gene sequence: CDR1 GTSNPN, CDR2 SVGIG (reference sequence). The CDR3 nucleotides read TGTGCCTGGGGAGGAGAAGGGTATCAAAACATTCAGTACTTC. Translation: CAWGGEGYQNIQYF.

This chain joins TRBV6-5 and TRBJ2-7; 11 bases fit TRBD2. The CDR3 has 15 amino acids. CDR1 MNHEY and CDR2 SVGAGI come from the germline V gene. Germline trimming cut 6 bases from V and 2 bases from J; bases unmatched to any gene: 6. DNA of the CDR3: TGTGCCAGCAGCAGAACTAGCGGGGGCACCTACGAGCAGTACTTC. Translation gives CASSRTSGGTYEQYF.

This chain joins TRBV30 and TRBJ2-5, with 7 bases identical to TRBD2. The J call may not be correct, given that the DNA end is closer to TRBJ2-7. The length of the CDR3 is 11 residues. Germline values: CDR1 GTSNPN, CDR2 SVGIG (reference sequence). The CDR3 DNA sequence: TGTGCCTGGATGTCGGGGGGCGAGCAGTACTTC. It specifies CAWMSGGEQYF.

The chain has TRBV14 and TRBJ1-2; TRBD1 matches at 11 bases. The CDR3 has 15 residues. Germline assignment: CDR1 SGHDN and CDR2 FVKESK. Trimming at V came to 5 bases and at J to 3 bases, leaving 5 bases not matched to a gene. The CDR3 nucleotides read TGTGCCAGCAGCAACGGACAGGGGGCGGACTATGGCTACACCTTC. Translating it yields CASSNGQGADYGYTF.